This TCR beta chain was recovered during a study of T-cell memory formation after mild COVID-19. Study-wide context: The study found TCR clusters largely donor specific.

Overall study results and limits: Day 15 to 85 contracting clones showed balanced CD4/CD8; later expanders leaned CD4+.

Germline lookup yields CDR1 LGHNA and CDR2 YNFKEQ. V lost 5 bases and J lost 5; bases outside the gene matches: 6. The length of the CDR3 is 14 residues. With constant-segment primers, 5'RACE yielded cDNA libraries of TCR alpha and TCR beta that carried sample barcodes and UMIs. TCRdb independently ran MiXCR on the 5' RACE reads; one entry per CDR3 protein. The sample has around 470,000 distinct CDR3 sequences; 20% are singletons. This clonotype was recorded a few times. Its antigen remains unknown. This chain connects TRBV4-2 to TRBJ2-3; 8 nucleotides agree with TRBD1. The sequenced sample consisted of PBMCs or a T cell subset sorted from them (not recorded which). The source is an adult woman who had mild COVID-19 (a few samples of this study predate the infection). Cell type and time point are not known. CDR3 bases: TGTGCCAGCAGCGGACAGGGTGACGAAGATACGCAGTATTTT. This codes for CASSGQGDEDTQYF.